This is a list of T cell receptor beta chains from one sample in a study of shared clonotypes between healthy human individuals. The assay was immunoSEQ multiplex PCR, and TCRdb's table has in-frame clones only and misses some. Seen here are 2 million to 2.5 million clones, 90% to 95% observed once, and the top ten hold more than 0.1%. Source material: naive CD4+ T cells sorted from blood. The source is a man between 18 and 35 years old in good health. The CDR3 runs from the conserved cysteine through the conserved F or W. The D gene is left open where the match is weak. The size of a clone is reported for some rows only, either as once, few or many, or as a class for expanded clones.

v_gene,abundance,d_gene,j_gene,len,CDR3nt,CDR3aa
TRBV5-4,NA,NA,TRBJ1-1,13,TGTGCCAGCAGCTTGGTCCGGAACACTGAAGCTTTCTTT,CASSLVRNTEAFF
TRBV2,once,NA,TRBJ1-5,15,TGTGCCAGCAGCGAGGCAGGAGAGAGCAATCAGCCCCAGCATTTT,CASSEAGESNQPQHF
TRBV6-6,NA,NA,TRBJ2-7,13,TGTGCCAGCACCCCCCCAGGCGGCTACGAGCAGTACTTC,CASTPPGGYEQYF
TRBV4-2,once,NA,TRBJ1-2,16,TGTGCCAGCAGCCCTCCCGGGACACAAAAGCGCTATGGCTACACCTTC,CASSPPGTQKRYGYTF
TRBV4-3,NA,NA,TRBJ1-6,17,TGCGCCAGCAGCCAAGACGACCGGGATTACTATAATTCACCCCTCCACTTT,CASSQDDRDYYNSPLHF
TRBV9,NA,TRBD2,TRBJ2-1,15,TGTGCCAGCAGCGTCGGACTAGCGGGAGTGAATGAGCAGTTCTTC,CASSVGLAGVNEQFF
TRBV5-1,NA,TRBD1,TRBJ2-7,15,TGCGCCAGCACCAACCCGGACAGGCCCGGGTTTGGGCAGTACTTC,CASTNPDRPGFGQYF
TRBV7-9,NA,NA,TRBJ2-3,12,TGTGCCAGCAGCCCGACCGGGGATACGCAGTATTTT,CASSPTGDTQYF
TRBV5-1,once,NA,TRBJ1-5,18,TGCGCCAGCAGCCCTCTCCGGGCCCACCTGGGGTTCAATCAGCCCCAGCATTTT,CASSPLRAHLGFNQPQHF
TRBV5-1,NA,NA,TRBJ1-5,15,TGCGCCAGCAGCCCTGGGACGGATAGCAATCAGCCCCAGCATTTT,CASSPGTDSNQPQHF
TRBV7-2,NA,NA,TRBJ1-2,13,TGTGCCAGCAGCAAGTCAGGGCACTATGGCTACACCTTC,CASSKSGHYGYTF
TRBV11-2,NA,TRBD1,TRBJ2-7,15,TGTGCCAGCAGCTCCCATGGGACAGGGGGCTACGAGCAGTACTTC,CASSSHGTGGYEQYF
TRBV30,NA,NA,TRBJ2-5,11,TGTGCCTGGAGGGCGAAGGAGACCCAGTACTTC,CAWRAKETQYF
TRBV11-2,NA,TRBD2,TRBJ2-3,16,TGTGCCAGCAGCTTAGGATTACTAGCGAACACAGATACGCAGTATTTT,CASSLGLLANTDTQYF
TRBV5-6,NA,NA,TRBJ2-5,14,TGTGCCAGCAGCTTTGGGGGGCGACAAGAGACCCAGTACTTC,CASSFGGRQETQYF
TRBV7-2,once,NA,TRBJ1-2,16,TGTGCCAGCACCCTAACAGGGTTTCAGTTAGGCTATGGCTACACCTTC,CASTLTGFQLGYGYTF
TRBV10-3,NA,NA,TRBJ1-4,14,TGTGCCATCAGTGATCCACAGGGTAATGAAAAACTGTTTTTT,CAISDPQGNEKLFF
TRBV5-6,NA,NA,TRBJ2-2,16,TGTGCCAGCAGCTTGGAACAGGTGATACTCCCCAGGGAGCTGTTTTTT,CASSLEQVILPRELFF
TRBV9,NA,TRBD2,TRBJ2-3,15,TGTGCCAGCAGCGTAGGGCTAGCGGGCACAGATACGCAGTATTTT,CASSVGLAGTDTQYF
TRBV5-1,NA,TRBD1,TRBJ1-1,14,TGCGCCAGCAGCGGGGGACAGGGCAACACTGAAGCTTTCTTT,CASSGGQGNTEAFF
TRBV18,NA,NA,TRBJ2-5,14,TGTGCCAGCTCAGAACACCGGGACGGAGAGACCCAGTACTTC,CASSEHRDGETQYF
TRBV7-3,NA,NA,TRBJ2-1,14,TGTGCCAGCAGCTTAAACGCACTAGCCCATGAGCAGTTCTTC,CASSLNALAHEQFF
TRBV7-6,few,NA,TRBJ1-6,14,TGTGCCAGCAGCTTACTGGGGATCGATTCACCCCTCCACTTT,CASSLLGIDSPLHF
TRBV19,NA,TRBD1,TRBJ1-5,17,TGTGCCAGTAGTGCCAGGGTTAGCGGACAGGGCAATCAGCCCCAGCATTTT,CASSARVSGQGNQPQHF
TRBV6-1,NA,NA,TRBJ1-2,14,TGTGCCAGCAGCGCGGAGAGCATATCGGGCGGCTACACCTTC,CASSAESISGGYTF
TRBV6-5,NA,NA,TRBJ2-7,15,TGTGCCAGCAGTTACTCCCCCGACAGCTCCTACGAGCAGTACTTC,CASSYSPDSSYEQYF
TRBV5-4,NA,NA,TRBJ2-1,14,TGTGCCAGCAGCTTGGCCCCGAACTACAATGAGCAGTTCTTC,CASSLAPNYNEQFF
TRBV7-8,once,TRBD1,TRBJ2-5,15,TGTGCCAGCAGCTTCCAGGACAGGGACCAAGAGACCCAGTACTTC,CASSFQDRDQETQYF
TRBV7-9,NA,NA,TRBJ2-7,13,TGTGCCAGCAGCTTAGCGATGATTGGCGAGCAGTACTTC,CASSLAMIGEQYF
TRBV7-2,NA,NA,TRBJ1-2,13,TGTGCCAGCAGCTTAGGTGGACCTTATGGCTACACCTTC,CASSLGGPYGYTF
TRBV6-6,NA,NA,TRBJ1-2,14,TGTGCCAGCAGTTACTCCAGCGCTAACTATGGCTACACCTTC,CASSYSSANYGYTF
TRBV7-9,once,TRBD1,TRBJ2-7,15,TGTGCCAGCAGCTTAGTTCCGCGACAGGGGTACGAGCAGTACTTC,CASSLVPRQGYEQYF
TRBV15,NA,NA,TRBJ1-5,15,TGTGCCACCAGCAGAGATAGTAGGAGAGGCCAGCCCCAGCATTTT,CATSRDSRRGQPQHF
TRBV29-1,NA,NA,TRBJ2-7,12,TGCAGCGTAAACGCCCAGGGTTACGAGCAGTACTTC,CSVNAQGYEQYF
TRBV30,NA,TRBD1,TRBJ2-2,15,TGTGCCCTAGGACAGGGACCGTCTAACACCGGGGAGCTGTTTTTT,CALGQGPSNTGELFF
TRBV7-7,NA,TRBD1,TRBJ1-3,13,TGTGCCCGACCAGGGGGCGAAGGAAACACCATATATTTT,CARPGGEGNTIYF
TRBV6-1,NA,TRBD2,TRBJ2-2,13,TGTGCCAGCAGAGCGGGAGGGAGGGGGGAGCTGTTTTTT,CASRAGGRGELFF
TRBV11-2,NA,TRBD1,TRBJ1-3,15,TGTGCCAGCAGCCGGGACAGGATCTCTGGAAACACCATATATTTT,CASSRDRISGNTIYF
TRBV19,NA,NA,TRBJ1-2,13,TGTGCCAGTAGTATGGGGCAGGGAATAGGCTACACCTTC,CASSMGQGIGYTF
TRBV27,NA,TRBD2,TRBJ2-1,15,TGTGCCAGCACCCCAGCGGGGGGGCCATTCAATGAGCAGTTCTTC,CASTPAGGPFNEQFF
TRBV25-1,NA,TRBD1,TRBJ1-2,16,TGTGCCAGCAGTGAATACAATGACAGGGGGCAGTCTGGCTACACCTTC,CASSEYNDRGQSGYTF
TRBV29-1,NA,NA,TRBJ1-3,11,TGCAGCGTGAGCAGTGGAAACACCATATATTTT,CSVSSGNTIYF
TRBV7-7,NA,NA,TRBJ2-2,22,TGTGCTAGCAGCTCCCTGATTAAGCGGGTAATGTTCATTGTACGGCGGGGCGGGGAGCTGTTTTTT,CASSSLIKRVMFIVRRGGELFF
TRBV18,NA,NA,TRBJ2-7,15,TGTGCCAGCTCACCAGGCATTACAGGGGGGGACGAGCAGTACTTC,CASSPGITGGDEQYF
TRBV6-1,once,TRBD2,TRBJ2-5,14,TGTGCCAGCAGTGGAGCACCGGGAGGAGAGACCCAGTACTTC,CASSGAPGGETQYF
TRBV7-9,NA,NA,TRBJ2-7,16,TGTGCCAGCAGCTCCCAGCGCAGCCCCGCTGGTGGCGAGCAGTACTTC,CASSSQRSPAGGEQYF
TRBV2,NA,NA,TRBJ2-3,15,TGTGCCAGCAGATTGGAGCAGACCCTCACAGATACGCAGTATTTT,CASRLEQTLTDTQYF
TRBV9,NA,TRBD2,TRBJ2-3,14,TGTGCCAGCAGCGTTAGCGGGACTGAAGATACGCAGTATTTT,CASSVSGTEDTQYF
TRBV19,NA,NA,TRBJ1-2,14,TGTGCCAGTAGTTGGCAGGGGCCCAACTATGGCTACACCTTC,CASSWQGPNYGYTF
TRBV5-1,NA,NA,TRBJ2-2,14,TGCGCCAGCAGCCCCGCCTCGAACACCGGGGAGCTGTTTTTT,CASSPASNTGELFF